This T cell receptor beta chain appears in the sequencing data of a study of regulatory T cells in long-lasting Graves disease. There are 16 residues in the CDR3. V dropped 2 bases and J dropped 0 bases, with 14 bases sitting between them. Germline V gene lookup returns CDR1 MNHEY and CDR2 SVGEGT. Study results and limitations: Whereas new patients shared about a thousand public clonotypes, persistent patients shared more, at some 2,700.

In this sample, this clonotype turned up many times. Its antigen is undetermined. CDR3 regions were amplified by Arm-PCR using iRepertoire HTBI primers to build TCR beta libraries. TCRdb analysed the multiplex PCR reads with MiXCR anew, one entry per CDR3 protein. The table lists around 450,000 distinct CDR3 sequences, roughly 16% of them singletons. As for time point: newly diagnosed GD, antithyroid drugs for less than 3 months. PBMC-extracted RNA yielded the TCR library. Graves' disease diagnosis followed American Thyroid Association guidelines. This same sample was also part of a study on T cells in Graves' hyperthyroidism and ophthalmopathy.

This rearrangement joins TRBV6-2 or TRBV6-3 to TRBJ2-7; D is perhaps TRBD2 (6 bases). This sample comprised peripheral blood mononuclear cells (PBMCs), obtained at new diagnosis, from a patient treated with antithyroid drugs. This TCR was sampled from a man aged 35-49 years with Graves disease. This chain's CDR3 is CASSYGLALSSYEQYF. The CDR3 bases are TGTGCCAGCAGTTACGGCCTAGCGCTTAGCTCCTACGAGCAGTACTTC.